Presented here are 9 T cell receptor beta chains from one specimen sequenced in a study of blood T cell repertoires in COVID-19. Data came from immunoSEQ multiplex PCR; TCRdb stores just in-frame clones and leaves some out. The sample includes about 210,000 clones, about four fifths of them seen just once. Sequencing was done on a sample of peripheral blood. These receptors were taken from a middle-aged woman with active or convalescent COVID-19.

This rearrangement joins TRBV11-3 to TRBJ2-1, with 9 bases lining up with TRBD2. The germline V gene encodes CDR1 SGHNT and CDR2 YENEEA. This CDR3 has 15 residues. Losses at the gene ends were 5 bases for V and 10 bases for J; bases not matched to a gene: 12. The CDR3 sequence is CASSLRGGASYEQFF. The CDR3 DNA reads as TGTGCCAGCAGCCTGCGGGGGGGCGCGTCCTACGAGCAGTTCTTC.

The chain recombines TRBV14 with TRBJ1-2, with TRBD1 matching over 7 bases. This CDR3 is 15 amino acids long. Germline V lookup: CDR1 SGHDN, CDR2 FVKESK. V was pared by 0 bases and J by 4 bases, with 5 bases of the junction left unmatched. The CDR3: CASSQERDRAYGYTF. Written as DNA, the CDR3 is TGTGCCAGCAGCCAAGAGAGAGACAGGGCCTATGGCTACACCTTC.

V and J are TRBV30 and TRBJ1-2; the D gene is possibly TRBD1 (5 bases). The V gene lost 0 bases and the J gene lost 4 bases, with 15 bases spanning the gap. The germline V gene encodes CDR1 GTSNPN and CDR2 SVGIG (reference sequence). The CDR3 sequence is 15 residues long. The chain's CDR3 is CAWSVRAGNPYGYTF. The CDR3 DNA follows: TGTGCCTGGAGTGTACGTGCAGGGAATCCCTATGGCTACACCTTC.

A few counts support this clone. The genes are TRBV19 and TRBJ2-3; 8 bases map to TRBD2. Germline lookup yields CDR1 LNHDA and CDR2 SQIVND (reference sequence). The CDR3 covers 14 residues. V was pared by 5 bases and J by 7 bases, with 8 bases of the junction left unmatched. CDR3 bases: TGTGCCAGTAGTGTCCAGCGGGGGATGAATACGCAGTATTTT. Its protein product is CASSVQRGMNTQYF.

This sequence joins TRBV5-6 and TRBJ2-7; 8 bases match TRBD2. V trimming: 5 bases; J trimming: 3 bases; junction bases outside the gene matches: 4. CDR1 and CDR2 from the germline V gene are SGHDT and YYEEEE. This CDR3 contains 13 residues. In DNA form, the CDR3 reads TGTGCCAGCAGGCCGGGAGGGGGCTACGAGCAGTACTTC. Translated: CASRPGGGYEQYF.

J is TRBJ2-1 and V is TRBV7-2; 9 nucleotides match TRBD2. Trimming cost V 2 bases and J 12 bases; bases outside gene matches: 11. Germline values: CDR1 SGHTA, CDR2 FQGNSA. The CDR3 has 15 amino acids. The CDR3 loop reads CASSLSAGGLTLQFF. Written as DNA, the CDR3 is TGTGCCAGCAGCTTATCGGCGGGAGGGCTTACCTTGCAGTTCTTC.

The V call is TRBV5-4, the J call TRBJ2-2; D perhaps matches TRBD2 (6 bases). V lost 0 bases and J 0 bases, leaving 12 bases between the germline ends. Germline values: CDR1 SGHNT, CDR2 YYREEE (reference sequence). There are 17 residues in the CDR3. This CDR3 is CASSLGRLGSNTGELFF. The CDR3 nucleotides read TGTGCCAGCAGCTTGGGCCGACTAGGTTCGAACACCGGGGAGCTGTTTTTT.

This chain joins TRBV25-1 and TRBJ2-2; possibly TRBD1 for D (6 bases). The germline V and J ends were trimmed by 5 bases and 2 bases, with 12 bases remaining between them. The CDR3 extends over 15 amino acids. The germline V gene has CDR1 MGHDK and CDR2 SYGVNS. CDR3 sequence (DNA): TGTGCCAGCAGTTCTCTACAGGGAAACACCGGGGAGCTGTTTTTT. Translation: CASSSLQGNTGELFF.

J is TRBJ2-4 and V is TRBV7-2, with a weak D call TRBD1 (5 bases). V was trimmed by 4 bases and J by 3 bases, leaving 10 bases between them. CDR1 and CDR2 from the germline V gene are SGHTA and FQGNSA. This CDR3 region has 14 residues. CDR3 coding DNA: TGTGCCAGCAGCTATGACAGAGGCAAAAACATTCAGTACTTC. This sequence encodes CASSYDRGKNIQYF.